This is a list of T cell receptor beta chains from one sample in a study of radiotherapy plus CTLA-4 blockade in lung cancer. Assay used: immunoSEQ multiplex PCR; TCRdb lists only in-frame clones, some missing. The data contain some 60,000 clones, around 85% of them seen just once; the ten biggest clones take up approximately 17%. This material consisted of peripheral blood, taken from a patient treated with radiotherapy plus ipilimumab. The receptor source for this set is a human donor with non-small cell lung cancer who had a complete response to radiotherapy plus ipilimumab. CDR3s include the opening cysteine and the closing phenylalanine or tryptophan. The order of the fields is D gene, J gene, clone size, V gene, CDR3 protein, CDR3 DNA. D genes are given only for firm matches. Some rows mark clone size as missing; the rest say once, few, many or name a class of expanded clone.

>TRBD1|TRBJ1-1|.|TRBV19
CASSIQGAFEAFF
TGTGCCAGTAGTATCCAGGGGGCTTTTGAAGCTTTCTTT
>TRBD1|TRBJ1-4|.|TRBV6-1
CASSEAGTVSEKLFF
TGTGCCAGCAGTGAAGCGGGGACAGTCAGTGAAAAACTGTTTTTT
>TRBD2|TRBJ2-1|few|TRBV9
CASSPNLLARYNEQFF
TGTGCCAGCAGCCCTAACCTACTAGCGAGGTACAATGAGCAGTTCTTC
>.|TRBJ2-5|.|TRBV9
CASSANRLRGETQYF
TGTGCCAGCAGCGCCAACAGACTACGAGGGGAGACCCAGTACTTC
>TRBD1|TRBJ1-5|few|TRBV28
CASSSWDRGAGGDNQPQHF
TGTGCCAGCAGTTCTTGGGACAGGGGGGCCGGAGGTGACAATCAGCCCCAGCATTTT
>.|TRBJ1-1|few|TRBV19
CASKKGEENTEAFF
TGTGCCAGTAAAAAGGGGGAAGAGAACACTGAAGCTTTCTTT
>.|TRBJ1-3|many|TRBV5-4
CASSLDPGEGNTIYF
TGTGCCAGCAGCTTGGACCCCGGGGAAGGAAACACCATATATTTT
>.|TRBJ2-7|.|TRBV10-1
CAINQGGEQYF
TGCGCCATAAATCAGGGGGGCGAGCAGTACTTC
>TRBD1|TRBJ1-6|.|TRBV5-1
CASSGGTGGNSPLHF
TGCGCCAGCAGCGGCGGGACAGGGGGAAATTCACCCCTCCACTTT
>TRBD1|TRBJ2-3|.|TRBV6-1
CASSPRDRDTDTQYF
TGTGCCAGCAGTCCTCGGGACAGGGACACAGATACGCAGTATTTT
>TRBD1|TRBJ1-1|.|TRBV7-2
CASSPRQGPNTEAFF
TGTGCCAGCAGCCCCCGACAGGGACCGAACACTGAAGCTTTCTTT
>TRBD2|TRBJ2-1|.|TRBV5-1
CASSLAGLGLHNEQFF
TGCGCCAGCAGCTTGGCGGGACTAGGGTTGCACAATGAGCAGTTCTTC
>TRBD1|TRBJ1-4|.|TRBV7-9
CASSSSGGPNEKLFF
TGTGCCAGCAGTTCCTCAGGGGGTCCTAATGAAAAACTGTTTTTT
>TRBD1|TRBJ1-1|.|TRBV30
CAWGQGPGTEAFF
TGTGCCTGGGGACAGGGGCCGGGGACTGAAGCTTTCTTT
>TRBD1|TRBJ1-6|.|TRBV28
CASSQGANSYNSPLHF
TGTGCCAGCAGCCAGGGGGCGAACTCCTATAATTCACCCCTCCACTTT
>.|TRBJ1-2|.|TRBV19
CASRVLSSGFYGYTF
TGTGCCAGTAGAGTACTTAGCTCGGGGTTCTATGGCTACACCTTC
>TRBD2|TRBJ2-1|.|TRBV7-6
CASSLRLAGGYNEQFF
TGTGCCAGCAGCCTACGCTTAGCGGGAGGCTACAATGAGCAGTTCTTC
>.|TRBJ2-3|.|TRBV6-5
CASSYSSTSTDTQYF
TGTGCCAGCAGTTACTCGAGTACCAGCACAGATACGCAGTATTTT
>.|TRBJ2-5|.|TRBV4-1
CASSQDRGQETQYF
TGCGCCAGCAGCCAAGACAGGGGACAAGAGACCCAGTACTTC
>.|TRBJ1-3|.|TRBV6-1
CASREGSVSSGNTIYF
TGTGCCAGCCGCGAAGGTTCGGTTAGCTCTGGAAACACCATATATTTT
>.|TRBJ1-6|.|TRBV6-5
CASSYRQGYNSPLHF
TGTGCCAGCAGTTACCGGCAGGGATATAATTCACCCCTCCACTTT
>TRBD1|TRBJ1-5|.|TRBV19
CATEGGQGGNQPQHF
TGTGCCACCGAAGGGGGACAGGGCGGCAATCAGCCCCAGCATTTT
>.|TRBJ2-2|.|TRBV2
CASSVGREFNTGELFF
TGTGCCAGCAGTGTCGGACGGGAGTTTAACACCGGGGAGCTGTTTTTT
>TRBD2|TRBJ2-7|.|TRBV7-2
CASSLVGGGGYEQYF
TGTGCCAGCAGCTTAGTTGGCGGGGGGGGTTACGAGCAGTACTTC
>.|TRBJ2-3|.|TRBV6-1
CASSESSTDTQYF
TGTGCCAGCAGTGAATCGAGCACAGATACGCAGTATTTT
>TRBD1|TRBJ1-5|.|TRBV6-5
CASSSTGVDQPQHF
TGTGCCAGTTCTTCGACAGGGGTGGATCAGCCCCAGCATTTT
>.|TRBJ1-1|.|TRBV18
CASSPRQTPDTEAFF
TGTGCCAGCTCGCCGAGACAGACCCCTGACACTGAAGCTTTCTTT
>TRBD1|TRBJ2-5|.|TRBV11-2
CASSSVQQGTRWGETQYF
TGTGCCAGCAGCTCCGTGCAACAGGGGACCCGCTGGGGAGAGACCCAGTACTTC
>TRBD2|TRBJ2-1|once|TRBV9
CASSEGARGSSDEQFF
TGTGCCAGCAGCGAAGGGGCCCGCGGGAGTAGTGATGAGCAGTTCTTC
>TRBD1|TRBJ1-5|.|TRBV6-5
CASSLGQGLSQPQHF
TGTGCCAGCAGTTTGGGACAGGGTCTAAGTCAGCCCCAGCATTTT
>.|TRBJ1-1|.|TRBV5-4
CASSLTGEAFF
TGTGCCAGCAGCTTGACCGGTGAAGCTTTCTTT
>.|TRBJ2-5|.|TRBV2
CASSTPSMRSQETQYF
TGTGCCAGCAGTACACCCAGCATGCGGAGCCAAGAGACCCAGTACTTC
>TRBD1|TRBJ1-3|.|TRBV7-6
CASSPRSDRGPGNTIYF
TGTGCCAGCAGCCCCCGGAGCGACAGGGGGCCTGGAAACACCATATATTTT
>.|TRBJ1-1|.|TRBV7-2
CASSPQGGGTEAFF
TGTGCCAGCAGCCCGCAGGGAGGGGGCACTGAAGCTTTCTTT
>TRBD2|TRBJ2-3|.|TRBV9
CASSVNVAGRDTQYF
TGTGCCAGCAGCGTAAACGTAGCGGGAAGGGATACGCAGTATTTT
>.|TRBJ2-1|.|TRBV5-1
CASSRQSYNEQFF
TGCGCCAGCAGCAGACAGTCCTACAATGAGCAGTTCTTC
>.|TRBJ1-4|medium-sized|TRBV7-9
CASSYYGRQPNEKLFF
TGTGCCAGCAGTTATTATGGAAGACAGCCCAATGAAAAACTGTTTTTT
>.|TRBJ2-3|once|TRBV2
CASSEQGSVGRADTQYF
TGTGCCAGCAGTGAACAGGGGAGCGTGGGTCGGGCAGATACGCAGTATTTT
>.|TRBJ1-5|.|TRBV5-1
CASSLVGEVGQPQHF
TGCGCCAGCAGCTTGGTGGGGGAGGTCGGTCAGCCCCAGCATTTT
>TRBD2|TRBJ2-3|.|TRBV6-4
CASAESAGGSTDTQYF
TGTGCCAGCGCCGAATCAGCGGGAGGAAGCACAGATACGCAGTATTTT
>TRBD2|TRBJ2-1|.|TRBV5-1
CASNPLERGYNEQFF
TGCGCCAGCAATCCTCTCGAGCGGGGTTACAATGAGCAGTTCTTC